This entry concerns a single TCR beta chain. With V trimmed by 3 bases and J by 6 bases, 7 bases remained unmatched. Germline V gene lookup returns CDR1 SNHLY and CDR2 FYNNEI. The CDR3 extends over 15 amino acids. Control samples came 1 year after myeloablative marrow transplants with methotrexate plus calcineurin inhibitor. This specimen belongs to a study of T cells after posttransplantation cyclophosphamide. Produced via immunoSEQ multiplex PCR; TCRdb's table is partial and in-frame only. Of roughly 21,000 clones listed, roughly nine tenths are singletons. This receptor was identified in a female patient between 30 and 39 years old who received an allogeneic stem cell transplant from an unrelated donor, was CMV-positive, and had acute and chronic GVHD. Some T cells may have come from the graft donor. Sequenced here: PBMCs, sampled less than 400 days after allogeneic stem cell transplant with calcineurin inhibitor and methotrexate. The chain links TRBV2 to TRBJ1-5, with 8 bases that match TRBD1. The CDR3 spells CASSEWQGASQPQHF. The CDR3 coding sequence is TGTGCCAGCAGTGAGTGGCAGGGGGCAAGTCAGCCCCAGCATTTT.